Presented here are 5 T cell receptor beta chains from one specimen sequenced in a study of shared clonotypes between healthy human individuals. Libraries were prepared by immunoSEQ multiplex PCR; TCRdb keeps only in-frame clonotypes and omits some of them. The sample carries 950,000 to 1,100,000 clones, around 75% recorded once. The sample comprised memory CD4+ T cells sorted from blood. Subset meaning: CD45RA-negative fraction. These receptors were collected from a man younger than 30 in good health.

This rearrangement joins TRBV6-1 to TRBJ2-1; TRBD2 agrees at 8 bases. CDR1 and CDR2 from the germline V gene are MNHNS and SASEGT. Trimming took 5 bases from V and 0 from J; bases not matched to a gene: 3. This CDR3 has 15 amino acids. Written as DNA, the CDR3 is TGTGCCAGCAGTCGGGGGGGAAACTCCTACAATGAGCAGTTCTTC. This encodes CASSRGGNSYNEQFF.

Concerning this clone: Since a much larger clone is just one base distant, this may be a read error. This sample includes further DNA sequences coding for the same CDR3. This chain connects TRBV6-4 to TRBJ1-6; perhaps TRBD1 as D (5 bases). CDR1 and CDR2 (germline): MRHNA, SNTAGT. This CDR3 spans 15 amino acids. The CDR3 DNA is TGTGCCAGTAGTGACTCAACGTGGGGACGGTCACCCCTCCACTTT. Its translation is CASSDSTWGRSPLHF.

The chain links TRBV28 to TRBJ2-2, with 8 bases matching TRBD1. The V and J ends lost 5 bases and 7 bases, in that order; junction bases with no gene match: 6. The CDR3 covers 14 residues. Germline V gene sequence: CDR1 MDHEN, CDR2 SYDVKM. CDR3 nucleotide sequence: TGTGCCAGCAGTCCCGGACAGGGAGGCGGGGAGCTGTTTTTT. As protein: CASSPGQGGGELFF. The full variable domain, with the rest looked up from reference TRBV28 and TRBJ2-2, is DVKVTQSSRYLVKRTGEKVFLECVQDMDHENMFWYRQDPGLGLRLIYFSYDVKMKEKGDIPEGYSVSREKKERFSLILESASTNQTSMYLCASSPGQGGGELFFGEGSRLTVL.

The gene calls are TRBV11-2 and TRBJ2-3; perhaps TRBD2 as D (6 bases). Trimming removed 5 bases from V and 1 base from J, with 19 bases in between. This CDR3 region has 17 residues. In germline, CDR1 is SGHAT, CDR2 FQNNGV. CDR3 DNA sequence: TGTGCCAGCAGCCTAGGGGCAGGGACTCCTCGCACAGATACGCAGTATTTT. It is translated as CASSLGAGTPRTDTQYF.

The V gene is TRBV4-1, the J gene TRBJ1-4; 10 bases match TRBD1. The trim removed 1 base at V and 8 bases at J, leaving 10 bases unmatched. The CDR3 contains 17 residues. Germline V gene lookup returns CDR1 MGHRA and CDR2 YSYEKL. Here the CDR3 reads CASSQGGRTGGFEKLFF. DNA of the CDR3: TGCGCCAGCAGCCAAGGGGGGAGGACAGGGGGTTTCGAAAAACTGTTTTTT.